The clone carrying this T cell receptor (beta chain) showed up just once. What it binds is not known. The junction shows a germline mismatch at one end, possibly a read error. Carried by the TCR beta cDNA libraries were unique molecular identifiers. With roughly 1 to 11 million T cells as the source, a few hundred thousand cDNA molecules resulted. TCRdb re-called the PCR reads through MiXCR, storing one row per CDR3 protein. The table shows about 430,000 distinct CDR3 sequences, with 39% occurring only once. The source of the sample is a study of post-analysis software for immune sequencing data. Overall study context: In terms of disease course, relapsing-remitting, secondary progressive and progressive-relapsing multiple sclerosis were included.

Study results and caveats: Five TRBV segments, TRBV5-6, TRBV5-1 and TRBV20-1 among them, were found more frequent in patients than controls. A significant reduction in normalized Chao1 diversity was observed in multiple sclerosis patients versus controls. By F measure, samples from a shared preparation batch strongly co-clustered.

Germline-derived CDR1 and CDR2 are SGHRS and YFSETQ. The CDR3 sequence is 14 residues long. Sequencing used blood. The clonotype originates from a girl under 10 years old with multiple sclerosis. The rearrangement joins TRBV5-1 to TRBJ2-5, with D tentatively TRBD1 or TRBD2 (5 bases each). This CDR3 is CAGSLGTATYGQYF. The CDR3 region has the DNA TGCGCCGGCAGCTTAGGGACGGCAACCTACGGGCAGTACTTC.